This section outlines one T cell receptor beta chain sequence together with its context. This clone was detected only once. Its target antigen remains unknown. No much larger clone exists at a distance of one base, and base qualities are not known. These data belong to a study of control samples from healthy donors and cancer patients (dated by TCRdb to 2020 to 2021). Library preparation was by the immunoSEQ multiplex PCR assay. This is the immuneACCESS table as TCRdb keeps it, with only in-frame sequences that have V and J called. A part of the clones is gone; compared with another copy, unresolved V genes explain less than half, and the rest is unexplained. The sample includes about 82,000 clones, with about 89% observed a single time. Together, the top ten hold 7.2% of the sample. The sequenced sample consisted of blood. The receptor was derived from a man between 50 and 59 years old in good health.

DNA sequence: TGCGCCAGCAGCCAAGGAGTCGACGGGACCTCCTACGAGCAGTACTTC. It encodes CASSQGVDGTSYEQYF. This chain joins TRBV4-3 to TRBJ2-7; the D call could be TRBD1 or TRBD2, with each sharing 5 bases. Reading from cysteine to phenylalanine, the CDR3 counts 16 amino acids. The kept DNA is CDR3 alone, 48 bases in frame from the first base. The germline V gene encodes CDR1 LGHNA and CDR2 YSLEER. Trimming at the junction amounts to 1 base on V and 0 bases on J, and the germline ends lie 13 bases apart.